Below, 31 T cell receptor beta chains from the same sample are listed, as sequenced in a study of identical twins. TCRdb re-called the 5' RACE reads through MiXCR, storing one row per CDR3 protein. The table has around 250,000 distinct CDR3 sequences, over 9.5% seen once. These data also formed part of another study, on yellow fever vaccine responses in identical twins.

What was sequenced was memory (CD45RO+) T cells sorted from blood. The receptors shown here come from a young woman in good health.

The table lists this clonotype with many counts. The chain carries TRBV5-1 and TRBJ2-3; TRBD1 is a possible D gene (5 bases). The V gene lost 6 bases and the J gene lost 1 base, with 12 bases spanning the gap. The CDR3 is 14 residues long. Germline CDR1 is SGHRS and CDR2 is YFSETQ. The CDR3 here is CASNQKGGTDTQYF. Here the CDR3 DNA reads TGCGCCAGCAACCAGAAAGGGGGCACAGATACGCAGTATTTT.

This clonotype was counted many times. The chain employs TRBV6-1 and TRBJ1-6; maybe TRBD1 (6 bases). V shed 2 bases and J shed 10 bases, with 12 bases lying between them. In germline, CDR1 is MNHNS, CDR2 SASEGT. The CDR3 consists of 14 residues. The CDR3 sequence is CASSELTGSSPLHF. DNA for the CDR3: TGTGCCAGCAGTGAATTGACAGGTAGCTCACCCCTCCACTTT.

This clonotype has at least ten counts. This chain connects TRBV5-1 to TRBJ2-7, with D hard to call. The CDR3 loop spans 13 amino acids. V gave up 0 bases and J gave up 5 bases, with 9 bases separating them. Germline CDR1 is SGHRS and CDR2 is YFSETQ. The CDR3 nucleotides read TGCGCCAGCAGCTTGGGCCTGGGGAACGAGCAGTACTTC. This encodes CASSLGLGNEQYF.

J is TRBJ2-1 and V is TRBV29-1; D is unclear. In germline, CDR1 is SQVTM, CDR2 ANQGSEA. V lost 0 bases to trimming and J lost 0 bases, with 12 bases between them. CDR3 length: 16 amino acids. The CDR3 sequence is CSVEEVSPSSYNEQFF. CDR3 in DNA: TGCAGCGTTGAAGAGGTTAGTCCCAGCTCCTACAATGAGCAGTTCTTC.

This clonotype was recorded at least ten times. The chain joins TRBV20-1 to TRBJ2-3; D may be TRBD1 (6 bases). V lost 2 bases, J lost 4 bases, and 10 bases lay in between. Germline CDR1 DFQATT, CDR2 SNEGSKA (reference sequence). CDR3 length: 13 residues. The CDR3 nucleotides are TGCAGTGCTAGATCGGGACACCCAGATACGCAGTATTTT. This codes for CSARSGHPDTQYF.

V gene TRBV20-1 combines with J gene TRBJ2-3; D ambiguous. This CDR3 is built from 14 residues. V was pared by 6 bases and J by 5 bases, with 18 bases between. Germline-derived CDR1 and CDR2 are DFQATT and SNEGSKA (reference sequence). CDR3 amino acids: CSAPTMGIGDTQYF. The CDR3 DNA sequence: TGCAGTGCACCGACCATGGGGATAGGAGATACGCAGTATTTT.

This clonotype has only a few counts. This chain joins TRBV19 and TRBJ2-7; TRBD2 might be the D (6 bases). Germline lookup yields CDR1 LNHDA and CDR2 SQIVND (reference sequence). The CDR3 has 14 residues. V dropped 6 bases and J dropped 2 bases, with 14 bases sitting between them. CDR3 sequence reads: CASRWGGRAYEQYF. CDR3 bases: TGTGCCAGTAGATGGGGAGGACGGGCCTACGAGCAGTACTTC.

The table lists this clonotype with many counts. This chain joins TRBV27 and TRBJ1-5; D is unresolved. The germline V and J ends were trimmed by 3 bases and 6 bases, with 9 bases remaining between them. Germline V gene lookup returns CDR1 MNHEY and CDR2 SMNVEV (reference sequence). The length of the CDR3 is 13 residues. The CDR3 nucleotides are TGTGCCAGCAGTTTTCGCGGAGGTCAGCCCCAGCATTTT. Residues: CASSFRGGQPQHF.

The gene calls are TRBV7-2 and TRBJ2-1; 7 nucleotides match TRBD2. The germline CDR1 and CDR2 sequences are SGHTA and FQGNSA. The V segment lost 5 bases and the J segment 5 bases; nucleotides outside the gene matches: 9. The CDR3 consists of 15 residues. CDR3 sequence: CASSLRGKQNNEQFF. The CDR3 DNA reads TGTGCCAGCAGCCTGCGGGGGAAGCAAAACAATGAGCAGTTCTTC.

V is TRBV18 and J is TRBJ2-7, with D maybe TRBD1 (6 bases). CDR3 size: 14 residues. Germline lookup yields CDR1 KGHSH and CDR2 LQKENI. The ends were cut back, 4 bases at V and 0 bases at J, with 10 bases in the middle. CDR3 protein: CASSLTGNSYEQYF. The CDR3 DNA reads as TGTGCCAGCTCACTAACAGGGAACTCCTACGAGCAGTACTTC.

This chain connects TRBV5-1 to TRBJ2-7, with 8 positions matching TRBD1. Trimming at V came to 3 bases and at J to 3 bases, leaving 8 bases not matched to a gene. The CDR3 spans 15 residues. Germline values: CDR1 SGHRS, CDR2 YFSETQ. CDR3 DNA: TGCGCCAGCAGCTCGGGCACAGGGGGAGTCTACGAGCAGTACTTC. Its protein product is CASSSGTGGVYEQYF.

The chain links TRBV7-4 to TRBJ2-1; TRBD2 matches at 7 bases. V was clipped by 4 bases and J by 2 bases; unmatched bases: 2. The CDR3 sequence is 14 residues long. Germline V gene lookup returns CDR1 SGHVT and CDR2 SQSDAQ. CDR3 coding DNA: TGTGCCAGCAGCTCGGGAGGAACCTACAATGAGCAGTTCTTC. It translates to CASSSGGTYNEQFF.

This clonotype has just a few counts. This chain connects TRBV11-1 to TRBJ2-7; 7 bases are a match to TRBD1. The CDR3 is 19 residues long. Germline CDR1 and CDR2: SGHAT and FQDESV (reference sequence). V gave up 6 bases and J gave up 2 bases; unmatched junction bases: 22. The CDR3 is CASSVPRDRRTPNPYEQYF. DNA for the CDR3: TGTGCCAGCAGTGTACCCCGGGACAGAAGGACCCCGAATCCCTACGAGCAGTACTTC.

The chain joins TRBV20-1 to TRBJ2-1; D unclear. Germline CDR1 reads DFQATT; CDR2 reads SNEGSKA (reference sequence). The CDR3 runs 15 residues. Trimming stripped 4 bases from V and 4 bases from J, with 17 bases between. In nucleotides, the CDR3 is TGCAGTGCTAACCTCGGAAGTAAATCGTACAATGAGCAGTTCTTC. Its translation is CSANLGSKSYNEQFF.

The rearrangement joins TRBV7-8 to TRBJ1-5, with 10 nucleotides matching TRBD1. The CDR3 sequence is 17 residues long. V shed 5 bases and J 0 bases; nucleotides not matched to a gene: 7. The germline V gene encodes CDR1 SGHVS and CDR2 FQNEAQ. In DNA, the CDR3 is TGTGCCAGCAGCATGGGGACAGGGGTAAATAGCAATCAGCCCCAGCATTTT. Translation gives CASSMGTGVNSNQPQHF.

The table lists this clonotype with a few counts. This chain links TRBV6-1 with TRBJ1-1; D call uncertain. CDR1 and CDR2 (germline): MNHNS, SASEGT. The ends were cut back, 7 bases at V and 1 base at J, with 13 bases in the middle. This CDR3 spans 14 amino acids. The CDR3 DNA reads TGTGCCAGCACCTCCGACCGTGAGAACACTGAAGCTTTCTTT. As protein: CASTSDRENTEAFF.

The V call is TRBV6-2 or TRBV6-3, the J call TRBJ2-7, with D perhaps assigned TRBD1 or TRBD2 (5 bases each). This CDR3 is 14 amino acids long. Trimming took 10 bases from V and 3 from J, leaving 19 bases between them. CDR1 is MNHEY, CDR2 SVGEGT, per germline. The CDR3 protein is CATDPGRMIYEQYF. Here the CDR3 DNA reads TGTGCCACCGATCCGGGACGGATGATCTACGAGCAGTACTTC.

CDR3 residues: CASSQDSPLHF. CDR3 DNA sequence: TGTGCCAGCAGCCAAGATTCACCCCTCCACTTT. The chain has TRBV3-1 and TRBJ1-6, with no clear D. The CDR3 extends over 11 amino acids. Between the trimmed V and J ends, which lost 0 bases and 9 bases, there was a span of 0 bases. Germline V gene lookup returns CDR1 LGHDT and CDR2 YNNKEL (reference sequence).

The genes are TRBV7-9 and TRBJ2-3; TRBD2 agrees at 8 bases. With V trimmed by 7 bases and J by 0 bases, 6 bases remained unmatched. Per the germline V gene, CDR1 is SEHNR and CDR2 is FQNEAQ (reference sequence). CDR3 size: 15 residues. The CDR3 loop reads CASNSGGTSTDTQYF. The CDR3 DNA follows: TGTGCCAGCAACTCGGGGGGGACTAGCACAGATACGCAGTATTTT.

This clonotype was seen many times. V is TRBV12-3 or TRBV12-4 and J is TRBJ2-1, with 12 nucleotides matching TRBD2. The length of the CDR3 is 16 residues. With 3 bases clipped from V and 4 bases from J, the junction kept 4 bases outside the gene matches. CDR3 coding DNA: TGTGCCAGCAGTTTCCTAGCGGGAGGGCCTTACAATGAGCAGTTCTTC. Amino acids: CASSFLAGGPYNEQFF.

This clonotype occurred many times. The genes are TRBV3-1 and TRBJ2-2; 10 bases map to TRBD2. V lost 6 bases and J lost 2; bases outside the gene matches: 0. The CDR3 spans 14 residues. Looked up from germline, CDR1 is LGHDT and CDR2 is YNNKEL (reference sequence). This chain's CDR3 is CASRLAGNTGELFF. The CDR3 DNA reads TGTGCCAGCAGACTAGCGGGAAACACCGGGGAGCTGTTTTTT.

The chain is built from TRBV7-2 and TRBJ2-7; tentatively, D is TRBD1 (6 bases). Germline values: CDR1 SGHTA, CDR2 FQGNSA. V dropped 7 bases and J dropped 6 bases, with 19 bases sitting between them. The CDR3 extends over 14 amino acids. CDR3 protein: CASKRTGILLEQYF. The DNA of the CDR3 is TGTGCCAGCAAGCGAACAGGGATCCTGCTCGAGCAGTACTTC.

This clonotype came up a few times. The chain has TRBV5-1 and TRBJ2-1, with a possible D match to TRBD1 (5 bases). The CDR3 is made up of 13 amino acids. Germline V gene lookup returns CDR1 SGHRS and CDR2 YFSETQ. V was shortened by 0 bases and J by 8 bases, with 9 bases between the two germline ends. The CDR3 region has the DNA TGCGCCAGCAGCTTGGCCTGGGGCCATGAGCAGTTCTTC. It is translated as CASSLAWGHEQFF.

This clonotype was found a few times. CDR3 amino acids: CASSYRTSGSHNEQFF. In DNA form, the CDR3 reads TGTGCCAGCAGTTACCGGACTAGCGGGTCGCACAATGAGCAGTTCTTC. This chain joins TRBV6-5 and TRBJ2-1; TRBD2 matches at 11 bases. CDR1 MNHEY and CDR2 SVGAGI come from the germline V gene. Trimming removed 2 bases from V and 5 bases from J; junction bases left unmatched: 5. The length of the CDR3 is 16 residues.

In this sample, this clonotype turned up a few times. V and J are TRBV6-5 and TRBJ1-2; 11 bases are a match to TRBD1. Germline-derived CDR1 and CDR2 are MNHEY and SVGAGI. This CDR3 is built from 18 residues. The V gene end was trimmed by 4 bases and the J gene end by 4 bases; junction bases not matched to a gene: 14. CDR3 coding DNA: TGTGCCAGCAGTTCTTTTGTCGGACAGGGGGCGCACGGCTATGGCTACACCTTC. This sequence encodes CASSSFVGQGAHGYGYTF.

The gene calls are TRBV5-1 and TRBJ2-5, with D perhaps TRBD1 (6 bases). CDR1 is SGHRS and CDR2 is YFSETQ in the germline V gene. The CDR3 loop spans 16 amino acids. Trimming cost V 0 bases and J 3 bases, with 15 bases left between them. This chain's CDR3 is CASSLGSRGSEETQYF. CDR3 coding DNA: TGCGCCAGCAGCTTGGGAAGTAGGGGGTCCGAAGAGACCCAGTACTTC. The full variable domain, its missing parts supplied by reference TRBV5-1 and TRBJ2-5, is KAGVTQTPRYLIKTRGQQVTLSCSPISGHRSVSWYQQTPGQGLQFLFEYFSETQRNKGNFPGRFSGRQFSNSRSEMNVSTLELGDSALYLCASSLGSRGSEETQYFGPGTRLLVL.

This clonotype was recorded once. This chain uses TRBV19 with TRBJ1-2, with TRBD1 identical over 7 bases. Germline V lookup: CDR1 LNHDA, CDR2 SQIVND (reference sequence). Trimming cost V 6 bases and J 6 bases; bases outside gene matches: 7. This CDR3 is built from 13 residues. In DNA form, the CDR3 reads TGTGCCAGTAGCCCTGACAGGGTCAATGGCTACACCTTC. Translating gives CASSPDRVNGYTF.

This clonotype came up a few times. The gene calls are TRBV11-2 and TRBJ2-6; D ambiguous. Trimming pared 8 bases from V and 0 bases from J, leaving 5 bases between. The CDR3 contains 13 residues. Germline V CDR1 and CDR2: SGHAT, FQNNGV. CDR3 region: CASSNSGANVLTF. The CDR3 DNA follows: TGTGCCAGCTCGAACTCTGGGGCCAACGTCCTGACTTTC.

This clonotype was observed a few times. This chain joins TRBV20-1 and TRBJ2-1; 10 nucleotides agree with TRBD1. V was pared by 3 bases and J by 9 bases, with 8 bases of the junction left unmatched. The CDR3 is 14 amino acids. The germline CDR1 and CDR2 sequences are DFQATT and SNEGSKA (reference sequence). CDR3 bases: TGCAGTGCTAGGGGGACAGGGGAGAATGGTGAGCAGTTCTTC. This gives the protein CSARGTGENGEQFF.

The rearrangement links TRBV27 to TRBJ2-2; 9 nucleotides line up with TRBD2. Looked up from germline, CDR1 is MNHEY and CDR2 is SMNVEV (reference sequence). This CDR3 contains 16 residues. V lost 5 bases, J lost 2 bases, and 6 bases stayed unmatched. The CDR3 reads CASSGKRGANTGELFF. CDR3 coding DNA: TGTGCCAGCAGTGGGAAGCGGGGGGCTAACACCGGGGAGCTGTTTTTT.

This clonotype has only a few counts. V is TRBV27 and J is TRBJ1-2; TRBD1 matches 9 bases. In germline, CDR1 is MNHEY, CDR2 SMNVEV (reference sequence). CDR3 length equals 16 residues. The J segment lost 2 bases and the V segment lost 4 bases, leaving 8 bases of the junction unmatched. CDR3 sequence reads: CASSSQAGTGNYGYTF. CDR3 in DNA: TGTGCCAGCAGTTCCCAAGCCGGGACAGGGAACTATGGCTACACCTTC.